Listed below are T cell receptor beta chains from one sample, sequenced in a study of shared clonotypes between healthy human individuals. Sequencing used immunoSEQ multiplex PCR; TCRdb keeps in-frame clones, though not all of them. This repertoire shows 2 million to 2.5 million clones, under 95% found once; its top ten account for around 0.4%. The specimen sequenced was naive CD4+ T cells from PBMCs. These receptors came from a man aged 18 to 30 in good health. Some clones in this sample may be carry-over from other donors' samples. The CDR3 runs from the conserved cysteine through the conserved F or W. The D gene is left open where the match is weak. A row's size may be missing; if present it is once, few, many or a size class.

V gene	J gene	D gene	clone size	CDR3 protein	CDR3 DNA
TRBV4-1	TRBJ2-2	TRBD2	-	CASSPRGGRNTGELFF	TGCGCCAGCAGCCCTCGGGGCGGGAGAAACACCGGGGAGCTGTTTTTT
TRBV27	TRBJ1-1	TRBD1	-	CASSFHLDRTEAFF	TGTGCCAGCAGCTTCCACCTGGACAGGACTGAAGCTTTCTTT
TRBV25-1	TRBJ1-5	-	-	CASTPPGPNQPQHF	TGTGCCAGCACCCCCCCGGGTCCCAATCAGCCCCAGCATTTT
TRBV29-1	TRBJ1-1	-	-	CSVERPGPAPNTEAFF	TGCAGCGTTGAGCGGCCCGGCCCGGCGCCGAACACTGAAGCTTTCTTT
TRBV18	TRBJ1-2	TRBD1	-	CASSPGTGGNYGYTF	TGTGCCAGCTCACCCGGGACAGGGGGAAACTATGGCTACACCTTC
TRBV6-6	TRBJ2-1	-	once	CASSSGLNNNEQFF	TGTGCCAGCAGTTCGGGTCTGAACAACAATGAGCAGTTCTTC
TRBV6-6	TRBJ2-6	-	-	CASSYSGSSGANVLTF	TGTGCCAGCAGTTACTCGGGCAGCTCTGGGGCCAACGTCCTGACTTTC
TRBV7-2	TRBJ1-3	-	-	CASSLAPGADGNTIYF	TGTGCCAGCAGCTTAGCGCCTGGGGCAGACGGAAACACCATATATTTT
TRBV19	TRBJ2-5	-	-	CASSLRGQGRQETQYF	TGTGCCAGTAGTCTCCGGGGGCAGGGGCGACAAGAGACCCAGTACTTC
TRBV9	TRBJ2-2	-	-	CASSVAPGPGELFF	TGTGCCAGCAGCGTAGCTCCGGGTCCCGGGGAGCTGTTTTTT
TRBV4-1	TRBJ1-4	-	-	CASSQESRGAGEKLFF	TGCGCCAGCAGCCAAGAAAGTCGGGGGGCAGGGGAAAAACTGTTTTTT
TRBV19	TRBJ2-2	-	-	CASSIRGSVGELFF	TGTGCCAGTAGTATAAGGGGGTCGGTCGGGGAGCTGTTTTTT
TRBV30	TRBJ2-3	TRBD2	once	CAWSEGLAGLTDTQYF	TGTGCCTGGAGTGAGGGGCTAGCGGGTCTCACAGATACGCAGTATTTT
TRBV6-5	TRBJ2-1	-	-	CASSYLDSNEQFF	TGTGCCAGCAGTTACTTGGACAGCAATGAGCAGTTCTTC
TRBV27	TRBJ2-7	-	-	CASGMGRGREQYF	TGTGCCAGCGGGATGGGCAGGGGTCGCGAGCAGTACTTC
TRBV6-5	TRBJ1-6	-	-	CASSYSLGSPLHF	TGTGCCAGCAGTTACTCGCTAGGCTCACCCCTCCACTTT
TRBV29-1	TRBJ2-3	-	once	CSVVGRASRDTQYF	TGCAGCGTCGTTGGACGGGCCTCTCGGGATACGCAGTATTTT
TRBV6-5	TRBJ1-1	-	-	CASSYSSPEIEAFF	TGTGCCAGCAGTTACTCGTCCCCTGAGATTGAAGCTTTCTTT
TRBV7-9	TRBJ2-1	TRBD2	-	CAGGLGTSVAYNEQFF	TGTGCCGGGGGATTGGGGACTAGCGTGGCCTACAATGAGCAGTTCTTC
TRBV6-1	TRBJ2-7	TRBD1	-	CASKAPGQGAYEQYF	TGTGCCAGCAAAGCCCCGGGACAGGGGGCTTACGAGCAGTACTTC
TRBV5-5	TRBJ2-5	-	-	CASSSGQTSKRTQYF	TGTGCCAGCAGCTCTGGACAGACCAGTAAGAGAACCCAGTACTTC
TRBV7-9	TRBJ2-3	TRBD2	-	CASRKTSVHTDTQYF	TGTGCCAGCAGAAAGACTAGCGTACATACAGATACGCAGTATTTT
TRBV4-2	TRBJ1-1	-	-	CASSHPVRGNTEAFF	TGTGCCAGCAGCCATCCGGTACGGGGGAACACTGAAGCTTTCTTT
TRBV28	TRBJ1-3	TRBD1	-	CASSSWGQGISGNTIYF	TGTGCCAGCAGTTCCTGGGGACAGGGGATCTCTGGAAACACCATATATTTT
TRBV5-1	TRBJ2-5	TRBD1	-	CASSLQGARETQYF	TGCGCCAGCAGCCTACAGGGGGCCAGGGAGACCCAGTACTTC
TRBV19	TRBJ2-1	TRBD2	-	CASSRRVAGERNEQFF	TGTGCCAGTAGCAGGAGAGTGGCGGGAGAGAGGAATGAGCAGTTCTTC
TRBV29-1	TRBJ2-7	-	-	CSVALRFSSYEQYF	TGCAGCGTCGCTTTGCGGTTCTCTTCCTACGAGCAGTACTTC
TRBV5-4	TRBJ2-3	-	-	CASSLMPDTQYF	TGTGCCAGCAGCTTAATGCCAGATACGCAGTATTTT
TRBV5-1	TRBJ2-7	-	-	CASSLSGARDEQYF	TGCGCCAGCAGCTTGTCCGGGGCGAGGGACGAGCAGTACTTC
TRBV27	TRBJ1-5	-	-	CASSFVRGDNQPQHF	TGTGCCAGCAGTTTTGTTCGGGGAGACAATCAGCCCCAGCATTTT
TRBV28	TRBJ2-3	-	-	CASSPPGRVQDTQYF	TGTGCCAGCAGTCCTCCTGGACGGGTGCAAGATACGCAGTATTTT
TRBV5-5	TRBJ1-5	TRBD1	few	CASSWQGERQPQHF	TGTGCCAGCAGCTGGCAGGGGGAGAGGCAGCCCCAGCATTTT
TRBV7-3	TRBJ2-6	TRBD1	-	CASSSQTGHGANVLTF	TGTGCCAGCAGCTCGCAGACAGGGCACGGGGCCAACGTCCTGACTTTC
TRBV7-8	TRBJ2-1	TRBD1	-	CASSPGQGYGNEQFF	TGTGCCAGCAGCCCCGGACAGGGATACGGTAATGAGCAGTTCTTC
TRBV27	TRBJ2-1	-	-	CASSSPGRPYNEQFF	TGTGCCAGCAGTTCGCCGGGCCGCCCCTACAATGAGCAGTTCTTC
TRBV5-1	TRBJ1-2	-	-	CASSLYATGTRAGYTF	TGCGCCAGCAGCTTATACGCAACCGGGACAAGGGCTGGCTACACCTTC
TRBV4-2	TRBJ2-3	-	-	CASSQVGLGGTQYF	TGTGCCAGCAGCCAAGTGGGGTTGGGGGGTACGCAGTATTTT
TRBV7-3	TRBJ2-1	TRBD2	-	CASSLGLAGVWSEQFF	TGTGCCAGCAGCTTGGGACTAGCGGGAGTTTGGAGTGAGCAGTTCTTC
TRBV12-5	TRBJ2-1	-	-	CASAPFEGEQFF	TGTGCTAGTGCCCCATTTGAGGGAGAGCAGTTCTTC
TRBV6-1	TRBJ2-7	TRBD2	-	CASSEAGLAGGPVAQYF	TGTGCCAGCAGTGAAGCAGGACTAGCGGGGGGCCCGGTGGCGCAGTACTTC
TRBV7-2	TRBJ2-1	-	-	CASRRRGSSYNEQFF	TGTGCCAGCAGACGCCGGGGGAGCTCCTACAATGAGCAGTTCTTC
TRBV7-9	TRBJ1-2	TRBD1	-	CASSLGQGVNYGYTF	TGTGCCAGCAGCTTAGGGCAGGGGGTTAACTATGGCTACACCTTC
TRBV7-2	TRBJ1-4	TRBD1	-	CASSQGGGNEKLFF	TGTGCCAGCAGCCAGGGAGGGGGCAATGAAAAACTGTTTTTT